This TCR beta chain is drawn from a study of CD8+ T cells in alopecia areata (dated by TCRdb to between 2018 and 2020). Context from the whole study: Female C3H/HeJ recipients, roughly 6-11 weeks old, were grafted with skin from C3H/HeJ donors with spontaneous alopecia (about 6-12 months old). On the human side, TCRbeta sequencing was run on scalp tissue and on sorted CD4+ and CD8+ peripheral blood T cells from healthy controls and from alopecia areata patients with either patchy or totalis/universalis disease. Scalp clonality was compared among normal scalp (n=4), patchy alopecia areata scalp (n=8), and alopecia totalis/universalis scalp (n=8). High-throughput TCRbeta sequencing was used to examine T cell clonal expansion in alopecia areata in both the C3H/HeJ mouse model and human patients. TCRbeta CDR3 regions were amplified by immunoSEQ multiplex PCR using 35 Vbeta forward and 13 Jbeta reverse primers. RNA was extracted with the PAXgene miRNA kit for fixed scalp, the miRNeasy kit for PBMCs, and the RNeasy kit for mouse skin. General findings and caveats noted by the study authors: Shared TCR sequences between patients were less evident than in mice, which may be partly attributable to HLA diversity in the patient population. Compared with normal scalp, lesional scalp, particularly in alopecia totalis/universalis, had higher clonality and more expanded CD8+ clones, which suggests antigenic drive. Unlike mouse skin, where gammadelta T cells dominate, normal human skin contains resident alphabeta T cells that get sequenced too, which complicates analysis of the scalp TCR repertoire.

The CDR3 runs 14 residues from the cysteine to the phenylalanine. Sequencing covers 30 bases of the CDR3, shown here with the frame starting at base 1. CDR1 and CDR2 (FNHDT, SITEND) derive from the germline V gene (reference sequence). V gives up 3 bases and J gives up 4 bases, and the segment between their germline ends measures 10 bases. Libraries were prepared through the immunoSEQ multiplex PCR assay. RNA was extracted from all samples and reverse transcribed into cDNA, which served as template for TCR sequencing. SuperScript III was used for first-strand cDNA synthesis, primed with a 2:1 mix of oligo-dT and random hexamers. A synthetic immune receptor repertoire was used to gauge amplification bias, and whatever bias remained was removed computationally. Libraries were sequenced on Illumina HiSeq using 60 bp reads that covered the CDR3 and were read from J toward V. Per the original workflow: Raw reads were preprocessed to remove errors, and CDR3 was defined by IMGT conventions from the conserved cysteine to phenylalanine. Clonality was computed by normalizing Shannon entropy by log2 of the number of productive unique TCRs and subtracting the result from 1. Whether scalp clones were CD4 or CD8 was inferred by matching scalp TCRbeta sequences against CD4 and CD8 repertoires sorted from blood. Entries here come from immuneACCESS through TCRdb and include only in-frame sequences with V and J called. Some clones fail to appear in such tables; in the studies checked, an unresolved V gene covers under half of the shortfall, and the cause of the remainder is unknown. V, J and clone size are those of that table, while D and trimming were read from the DNA. The table gives approximately 300,000 clones for this sample, with none occurring only once. The ten largest clones represent roughly 1.2% of the sample.

Cells from pooled mouse cutaneous lymph nodes were stained for CD4, CD8alpha, NKG2D, NKG2ACE and other markers and then sorted on a BD Influx. On this clone: Its target antigen remains unknown. The gene names and germline sequences given are murine. The CDR3 end falls 4 residues outside the read, so it is completed with the germline J gene.

The sequence is built from TRBV19 and TRBJ2-2; perhaps TRBD1 is the D gene, with 5 bases matching. The receptor's source is a C3H/HeJ mouse with alopecia areata. This line of mice carries MHC haplotype H2-k. The sequencing sample was made of CD4+ T cells sorted from a lymph node. This receptor carries the CDR3 CASSTGRGTGQLYF. The CDR3 DNA, read in part, is TGTGCCAGCAGTACAGGGAGGGGCACCGGG.